One sample yielded the 10 T cell receptor beta chains listed below, sequenced in a study of T cell responses to AZD1222 COVID-19 vaccine. Sequencing used immunoSEQ multiplex PCR; TCRdb keeps in-frame clones, though not all of them. Of under 85,000 clones in the sample, more than 70% were seen once. Sequenced here: peripheral blood, sampled on day 0 of AZD1222 vaccination. The receptors originated from an adult in good health.

CDR3: CASSPGTGVTYEQYV. The CDR3 DNA follows: TGTGCCAGCAGCCCCGGGACAGGGGTTACCTACGAGCAGTACGTC. The J gene is TRBJ2-7, the V gene TRBV7-9, with 10 positions matching TRBD1. J lost 2 bases, V lost 5 bases, and 6 bases had no gene match. The CDR3 length is 15 residues. The V gene's germline CDR1 is SEHNR and CDR2 FQNEAQ (reference sequence).

The chain has TRBV28 and TRBJ2-5, with 12 bases identical to TRBD2. J gave up 4 bases and V 6 bases, and 3 bases lay outside the gene matches. This CDR3 has 14 amino acids. Germline values: CDR1 MDHEN, CDR2 SYDVKM. The CDR3, as DNA: TGTGCCAGCAGGACTAGCGGGAGAGGAGAGACCCAGTACTTC. It specifies CASRTSGRGETQYF.

The gene calls are TRBV9 and TRBJ1-5, with a possible D match to TRBD1 (6 bases). V was shortened by 0 bases and J by 6 bases, with 10 bases between the two germline ends. CDR1 SGDLS and CDR2 YYNGEE come from the germline V gene. The CDR3 loop spans 14 amino acids. DNA of the CDR3: TGTGCCAGCAGCGTAGCTGGGGGCGGTCAGCCCCAGCATTTT. Translation gives CASSVAGGGQPQHF.

This chain links TRBV6-5 with TRBJ1-2, with no clear D. The CDR3 consists of 13 residues. The V and J ends lost 2 bases and 2 bases respectively, with 6 bases between them. Germline loops: CDR1 MNHEY, CDR2 SVGAGI. The CDR3 bases are TGTGCCAGCAGTTACAATGACAACTATGGCTACACCTTC. It yields the protein CASSYNDNYGYTF.

The chain combines TRBV7-5 with TRBJ2-7; the D call TRBD2 from the table was never checked on the DNA. TRBV7-5 is labeled a pseudogene. The CDR3 has 15 residues. The CDR3 region is CVRSLVAGKYYEQYV. The DNA for the CDR3 is TGTGTCAGAAGCTTAGTGGCGGGGAAATACTACGAGCAGTACGTC.

This sequence joins TRBV30 and TRBJ1-6; no firm D call. The CDR3 consists of 12 residues. V was cut by 3 bases and J by 9 bases, with 9 bases left in between. CDR1 is GTSNPN, CDR2 SVGIG, per germline (reference sequence). The CDR3 nucleotides read TGTGCCTGGAGGGGCAGGCCTTCACCCCTCCACTTT. Amino acids: CAWRGRPSPLHF.

This clone appeared a single time. V and J are TRBV5-5 and TRBJ2-4; the D gene is possibly TRBD2 (6 bases). V was shortened by 4 bases and J by 7 bases, with 15 bases between the two germline ends. The CDR3 has 14 amino acids. CDR1 is SGHKS and CDR2 is YYEKEE in the germline V gene (reference sequence). CDR3 protein: CASSPSGLPNIQYF. In nucleotides, the CDR3 is TGTGCCAGCAGCCCGTCGGGACTCCCGAACATTCAGTACTTC.

The chain joins TRBV5-1 to TRBJ1-1, with TRBD1 identical over 10 bases. The CDR3 totals 12 residues. Trimming at V came to 4 bases and at J to 9 bases, leaving 3 bases not matched to a gene. Germline V gene lookup returns CDR1 SGHRS and CDR2 YFSETQ. The CDR3 spells CASSHDRGQAFF. CDR3 DNA sequence: TGCGCCAGCAGCCACGACAGGGGGCAAGCTTTCTTT.

V and J are TRBV27 and TRBJ1-5; D is possibly TRBD1 (5 bases). CDR1 is MNHEY, CDR2 SMNVEV, per germline (reference sequence). Deletions cut 1 base from V and 0 bases from J, with 7 bases between. The CDR3 length is 15 residues. CDR3: CASSLWGDSNQPQHF. Written as DNA, the CDR3 is TGTGCCAGCAGTTTATGGGGGGATAGCAATCAGCCCCAGCATTTT.

This chain connects TRBV18 to TRBJ2-1; no definite D call. The CDR3 consists of 16 residues. V was pared by 3 bases and J by 1 base, with 13 bases between. CDR1 is KGHSH and CDR2 is LQKENI in the germline V gene. CDR3 residues: CASSPPSRRSYNEQFF. CDR3 nucleotides: TGTGCCAGCTCACCGCCCAGTCGCCGATCCTACAATGAGCAGTTCTTC.